Below, 22 T cell receptor beta chains from the same sample are listed, as sequenced in a study of radiotherapy plus CTLA-4 blockade in lung cancer. The assay was immunoSEQ multiplex PCR, and TCRdb's table has in-frame clones only and misses some. The sample yields 70,000 to 95,000 clones, approximately 86% seen once. Sequenced material: peripheral blood, taken from a patient treated with radiotherapy plus ipilimumab. Receptors were obtained from a human donor with non-small cell lung cancer that progressed on radiotherapy plus ipilimumab.

J is TRBJ2-3 and V is TRBV19; weak D call: TRBD2 (6 bases). The germline V and J ends were trimmed by 5 bases and 0 bases, with 12 bases remaining between them. CDR3 length: 15 residues. The V gene's germline CDR1 is LNHDA and CDR2 SQIVND (reference sequence). The CDR3 loop is CASSDLGTSTDTQYF. The CDR3 DNA is TGTGCCAGTAGTGATCTAGGGACTAGCACAGATACGCAGTATTTT.

The gene calls are TRBV29-1 and TRBJ2-3; D is uncertain. CDR3 length equals 11 residues. V lost 8 bases and J lost 0, with 6 bases in between. CDR1 and CDR2 (germline): SQVTM, ANQGSEA. The CDR3, as DNA: TGCAGCTGTTCTAGCACAGATACGCAGTATTTT. This sequence encodes CSCSSTDTQYF.

This chain links TRBV5-1 with TRBJ2-7; the match to TRBD1 covers 9 bases. This CDR3 has 16 amino acids. Per the germline V gene, CDR1 is SGHRS and CDR2 is YFSETQ. The junction had 10 bases not matched to a gene; V was cut back by 4 bases and J by 2 bases. In DNA form, the CDR3 reads TGCGCCAGCAGCCACACCTCCGGGACAGGGCCCTACGAGCAGTACTTC. Translated, it gives CASSHTSGTGPYEQYF.

The chain couples TRBV9 to TRBJ2-2; D possibly corresponds to TRBD2 (8 bases). The germline V and J ends were trimmed by 4 bases and 9 bases, with 16 bases remaining between them. Per germline, CDR1 SGDLS and CDR2 YYNGEE. CDR3 size: 14 residues. This CDR3 reads CASSPGGSGRELFF. The DNA of the CDR3 is TGTGCCAGCAGCCCAGGGGGTAGCGGGAGGGAGCTGTTTTTT.

The chain has TRBV4-1 and TRBJ1-3, with a tentative D call TRBD1 (5 bases). Germline CDR1 and CDR2: MGHRA and YSYEKL. V was clipped by 3 bases and J by 8 bases, with 11 bases between them. This CDR3 comprises 13 residues. The DNA for the CDR3 is TGCGCCAGCAGCCAGGAGCCAGGGTACACCATATATTTT. Protein product: CASSQEPGYTIYF.

The chain employs TRBV11-3 and TRBJ1-2; the D gene is possibly TRBD1 (6 bases). The CDR3 contains 13 residues. Trimming took off 1 base at V and 10 bases at J, with 13 bases between the two ends. CDR1 is SGHNT, CDR2 YENEEA, per germline. For the CDR3, the DNA is TGTGCCAGCAGCTTAGGGGCAGGGGAAGCCTACACCTTC. This encodes CASSLGAGEAYTF.

V gene TRBV5-4 combines with J gene TRBJ2-7; TRBD1 matches 7 bases. The CDR3 is 14 amino acids. CDR1 SGHNT and CDR2 YYREEE come from the germline V gene (reference sequence). The ends lost 4 bases at V and 3 bases at J; junction bases unmatched: 7. The CDR3 loop reads CASSLGTAYYEQYF. Written as DNA, the CDR3 is TGTGCCAGCAGCCTTGGGACAGCCTACTACGAGCAGTACTTC.

This chain joins TRBV7-2 and TRBJ2-7, with a possible D match to TRBD2 (5 bases). With 4 bases removed from V and 2 bases from J, the gap between germline ends came to 12 bases. The germline V gene encodes CDR1 SGHTA and CDR2 FQGNSA. This CDR3 is 14 amino acids long. CDR3: CASSYEPGAYEQYF. Written as DNA, the CDR3 is TGTGCCAGCAGCTATGAACCCGGGGCCTACGAGCAGTACTTC. The full variable domain, with the rest looked up from reference TRBV7-2 and TRBJ2-7, is GAGVSQSPSNKVTEKGKDVELRCDPISGHTALYWYRQSLGQGLEFLIYFQGNSAPDKSGLPSDRFSAERTGGSVSTLTIQRTQQEDSAVYLCASSYEPGAYEQYFGPGTRLTVT.

The V gene is TRBV29-1, the J gene TRBJ1-2; D remains ambiguous. CDR1 SQVTM and CDR2 ANQGSEA come from the germline V gene. The CDR3 loop spans 15 amino acids. Trimming pared 4 bases from V and 0 bases from J, leaving 15 bases between. The CDR3 spells CSVGLRNSANYGYTF. The CDR3 coding sequence is TGCAGCGTTGGATTAAGGAACAGCGCTAACTATGGCTACACCTTC. Variable domain in full (rest from reference TRBV29-1 and TRBJ1-2): SAVISQKPSRDICQRGTSLTIQCQVDSQVTMMFWYRQQPGQSLTLIATANQGSEATYESGFVIDKFPISRPNLTFSTLTVSNMSPEDSSIYLCSVGLRNSANYGYTFGSGTRLTVV.

This chain uses TRBV10-3 with TRBJ2-7; tentatively, D is TRBD1 or TRBD2 (7 bases each). V was trimmed by 2 bases and J by 6 bases, leaving 14 bases between them. CDR1 and CDR2 (germline): ENHRY, SYGVKD. The CDR3 spans 14 residues. The CDR3 sequence is CAISEAGGAGEQYF. In DNA, the CDR3 is TGTGCCATCAGTGAGGCAGGGGGGGCGGGCGAGCAGTACTTC.

The chain is built from TRBV4-1 and TRBJ2-7; 10 positions match TRBD1. The CDR3 has 14 amino acids. Germline-derived CDR1 and CDR2 are MGHRA and YSYEKL. V was pared by 4 bases and J by 4 bases, with 4 bases of the junction left unmatched. Here the CDR3 DNA reads TGCGCCAGCAGCCGACCGGGACAGGGGTACGAGCAGTACTTC. It specifies CASSRPGQGYEQYF.

This clone was seen more than once but under ten times. This sequence joins TRBV7-2 and TRBJ1-2; D gene uncertain. CDR1 is SGHTA and CDR2 is FQGNSA in the germline V gene. The germline V and J ends were trimmed by 5 bases and 4 bases, with 11 bases remaining between them. The CDR3 is 13 amino acids. CDR3 sequence reads: CASSRGIGYGYTF. The CDR3 DNA follows: TGTGCCAGCAGCCGGGGAATAGGCTATGGCTACACCTTC.

The chain links TRBV7-9 to TRBJ2-3, with 14 bases identical to TRBD2. This CDR3 comprises 15 residues. After removal of 5 bases from V and 8 bases from J, the junction contained 6 bases not matched to a gene. Germline V gene sequence: CDR1 SEHNR, CDR2 FQNEAQ (reference sequence). The CDR3 bases are TGTGCCAGCAGCCCGACTAGCGGGAGGGAGGGTACGCAGTATTTT. It specifies CASSPTSGREGTQYF.

This clone was recorded once. The V call is TRBV6-5, the J call TRBJ1-3; D remains unclear. Germline lookup yields CDR1 MNHEY and CDR2 SVGAGI. The CDR3 is 15 amino acids. Trimming removed 2 bases at V and 0 bases at J, with 8 bases between. The chain's CDR3 is CASSYGWASGNTIYF. The CDR3 bases are TGTGCCAGCAGTTACGGGTGGGCCTCTGGAAACACCATATATTTT.

The CDR3 sequence: CASSPGLAGVDNEQFF. The CDR3 DNA reads as TGCGCCAGCAGCCCGGGACTAGCGGGAGTAGACAATGAGCAGTTCTTC. The chain couples TRBV5-1 to TRBJ2-1; 14 positions agree with TRBD2. The CDR3 covers 16 residues. The junction had 5 bases not matched to a gene; V was cut back by 4 bases and J by 5 bases. From germline, CDR1 is SGHRS and CDR2 YFSETQ.

This chain connects TRBV7-6 to TRBJ2-6; TRBD1 matches at 9 bases. Germline CDR1 and CDR2: SGHVS and FNYEAQ. The CDR3 consists of 16 residues. V lost 1 base and J lost 4; bases outside the gene matches: 2. The CDR3 DNA is TGTGCCAGCAGCTTAGACGGGACAGGGGGGGCCAACGTCCTGACTTTC. Translation gives CASSLDGTGGANVLTF.

CDR3 nucleotide sequence: TGTGCCAGCATTGTGTCGGTGGGCTCACCCCTCCACTTT. The encoded protein is CASIVSVGSPLHF. V usage is TRBV2 and J usage is TRBJ1-6, with D unclear. CDR1 and CDR2 from the germline V gene are SNHLY and FYNNEI. This CDR3 is built from 13 residues. With 7 bases removed from V and 10 bases from J, the gap between germline ends came to 14 bases.

The rearrangement uses TRBV6-1 and TRBJ1-2, with a tentative D call TRBD1 (6 bases). CDR1 and CDR2 (germline): MNHNS, SASEGT. This CDR3 spans 14 amino acids. The ends were cut back, 5 bases at V and 5 bases at J, with 15 bases in the middle. The CDR3 here is CASSLKDSLYGYTF. In DNA form, the CDR3 reads TGTGCCAGCAGTCTTAAGGACAGCTTATATGGCTACACCTTC.

This chain links TRBV30 with TRBJ2-3; TRBD2 matches 11 bases. The V gene's germline CDR1 is GTSNPN and CDR2 SVGIG (reference sequence). CDR3 length: 16 residues. The V segment lost 4 bases and the J segment 5 bases; nucleotides outside the gene matches: 11. The CDR3 region is CAWKRIAGGPQDTQYF. DNA for the CDR3: TGTGCCTGGAAGAGAATAGCGGGAGGGCCTCAAGATACGCAGTATTTT.

The J gene is TRBJ1-2, the V gene TRBV28; D is perhaps TRBD1 (5 bases). V lost 7 bases and J lost 8, with 14 bases in between. Per the germline V gene, CDR1 is MDHEN and CDR2 is SYDVKM. The CDR3 runs to 12 residues. CDR3 sequence reads: CASKPGVQGYTF. CDR3 DNA sequence: TGTGCCAGCAAGCCGGGGGTGCAGGGCTACACCTTC.

To note about this clone: Other DNA sequences from this sample encode an identical CDR3 as well. The rearrangement links TRBV30 to TRBJ1-1; D gene uncertain. From germline, CDR1 is GTSNPN and CDR2 SVGIG (reference sequence). Between the trimmed V and J ends, which lost 5 bases and 4 bases, there was a span of 8 bases. The CDR3 spans 11 residues. CDR3 sequence reads: CAWADITEAFF. The CDR3 DNA reads TGTGCCTGGGCAGATATCACTGAAGCTTTCTTT.

The rearrangement links TRBV18 to TRBJ1-2, with 8 bases lining up with TRBD1. The V and J ends lost 3 bases and 4 bases, in that order; junction bases with no gene match: 10. Germline V lookup: CDR1 KGHSH, CDR2 LQKENI. The CDR3 length is 16 residues. CDR3 protein: CASSPSDREGFYGYTF. CDR3 bases: TGTGCCAGCTCACCGTCGGACAGGGAGGGGTTCTATGGCTACACCTTC.